This TCR beta chain was observed in a study of vaccination effects on CD4 cells after COVID-19. Study-level background: From a couple of convalescent patients, samples were taken 16 days and one week before vaccination. Overall study findings and caveats: Late after vaccination, infection- and vaccine-induced clones showed marked clonal contraction.

The CDR3 is 14 residues long. The V gene end was trimmed by 3 bases and the J gene end by 8 bases; junction bases not matched to a gene: 6. The germline CDR1 and CDR2 sequences are MDHEN and SYDVKM. Before sequencing, viral peptide pools were used by the ViraFEST assay to expand antigen-specific CD4+ T cells. After around nine days in culture, the CD4+ T cells were isolated. This person caught SARS-CoV-2 sometime from March to December 2020, and PCR testing confirmed the infection. A few million PBMC per well were cultured with around 11 IU/ml IL-2 and approximately 10 ug/ml peptides. Each culture had half its medium swapped for IL-2 medium on days 3 and 7. Clones were read by immunoSEQ multiplex PCR, and TCRdb kept only the in-frame ones, dropping some. Of about 24,000 clones in the sample, roughly three quarters were seen once. Turning to this clone: What it binds is unknown.

The V and J genes are TRBV28 and TRBJ2-1; 8 bases agree with TRBD2. Sequences were derived from CD4+ T cells from PBMCs cultured with SARS-CoV-2 spike peptides, sampled before COVID-19 vaccination. This TCR came from a human donor who had a prior SARS-CoV-2 infection. In DNA form, the CDR3 reads TGTGCCAGCAGTTTGTTCGGGAGGGTCGATGAGCAGTTCTTC. Amino acids: CASSLFGRVDEQFF.